One sample yielded the 15 T cell receptor beta chains listed below, sequenced in a study of T cell responses to AZD1222 COVID-19 vaccine. Some clones are missing from TCRdb's copy, which holds only in-frame ones; the method was immunoSEQ multiplex PCR. The sample lists 200,000 or so clones; approximately 94% were seen once. This specimen consisted of peripheral blood, obtained 28 days after the second AZD1222 dose. These receptors were taken from an adult who received the AZD1222 COVID-19 vaccine.

The CDR3 reads CASSLGLTSSYEQYF. CDR3 in DNA: TGCGCCAGCAGCTTAGGGCTTACCTCCTCCTACGAGCAGTACTTC. The chain carries TRBV5-1 and TRBJ2-7; D is uncertain. The CDR3 consists of 15 residues. Trimming pared 2 bases from V and 0 bases from J, leaving 12 bases between. Germline CDR1 and CDR2: SGHRS and YFSETQ.

V is TRBV6-5 and J is TRBJ2-7; perhaps TRBD1 as D (5 bases). V lost 6 bases and J 6 bases, leaving 12 bases between the germline ends. The germline V gene encodes CDR1 MNHEY and CDR2 SVGAGI. The CDR3 is made up of 12 amino acids. The CDR3 sequence: CASSLRGTEQYF. In nucleotides, the CDR3 is TGTGCCAGCAGCCTAAGGGGTACCGAGCAGTACTTC.

This chain links TRBV7-9 with TRBJ1-5; tentative D call: TRBD1 (6 bases). V was trimmed by 5 bases and J by 0 bases, leaving 11 bases between them. CDR1 is SEHNR and CDR2 is FQNEAQ in the germline V gene (reference sequence). The CDR3 consists of 15 residues. The chain's CDR3 is CASSKTGNSNQPQHF. CDR3 DNA: TGTGCCAGCAGCAAGACAGGCAATAGCAATCAGCCCCAGCATTTT.

In this sample, this clone turned up a few times. The V call is TRBV7-3, the J call TRBJ1-5, with D unclear. This CDR3 is built from 17 residues. The germline gives CDR1 SGHTA, CDR2 FQGTGA. Trimming removed 0 bases at V and 6 bases at J, with 18 bases between. CDR3 region: CASSLTPFYGVCQPQHF. Written as DNA, the CDR3 is TGTGCCAGCAGCTTAACGCCTTTTTACGGGGTTTGTCAGCCCCAGCATTTT.

The count of this clone is one. This rearrangement joins TRBV7-2 to TRBJ2-2, with D uncertain. V was shortened by 2 bases and J by 4 bases, with 11 bases between the two germline ends. The V gene's germline CDR1 is SGHTA and CDR2 FQGNSA. CDR3 length: 15 residues. The CDR3 sequence is CASSLLPVPTGELFF. For the CDR3, the DNA is TGTGCCAGCAGCTTACTCCCAGTACCCACCGGGGAGCTGTTTTTT.

The chain couples TRBV20-1 to TRBJ2-7; D ambiguous. This CDR3 has 15 residues. CDR1 DFQATT and CDR2 SNEGSKA come from the germline V gene (reference sequence). V lost 3 bases, J lost 4 bases, and 19 bases lay in between. CDR3 in amino acids: CSASNPNSRGYEQYF. The CDR3 nucleotides are TGCAGTGCTAGTAACCCGAACTCCCGAGGTTACGAGCAGTACTTC.

The gene calls are TRBV5-4 and TRBJ2-3; 7 nucleotides agree with TRBD2. There are 17 residues in the CDR3. V shed 3 bases, J shed 0 bases, and the junction held 10 bases outside the gene matches. From germline, CDR1 is SGHNT and CDR2 YYREEE (reference sequence). The CDR3 nucleotides are TGTGCCAGCAGCTACCCCTCTGGGGGGGTTAGCACAGATACGCAGTATTTT. Amino acids: CASSYPSGGVSTDTQYF. Drawing the rest from reference TRBV5-4 and TRBJ2-3, the complete variable domain is ETGVTQSPTHLIKTRGQQVTLRCSSQSGHNTVSWYQQALGQGPQFIFQYYREEENGRGNFPPRFSGLQFPNYSSELNVNALELDDSALYLCASSYPSGGVSTDTQYFGPGTRLTVL.

V and J are TRBV7-2 and TRBJ1-2; 9 bases fit TRBD1. The CDR3 totals 14 residues. V was pared by 3 bases and J by 7 bases, with 6 bases of the junction left unmatched. Germline values: CDR1 SGHTA, CDR2 FQGNSA. CDR3 in DNA: TGTGCCAGCAGCTTGGGACAGGGTGGGTTTGGCTACACCTTC. Protein product: CASSLGQGGFGYTF.

V is TRBV15 and J is TRBJ2-3, with D possibly being TRBD2 (7 bases). This CDR3 contains 16 residues. CDR1 LNHNV and CDR2 YYDKDF come from the germline V gene (reference sequence). Trimming took off 4 bases at V and 5 bases at J, with 19 bases between the two ends. The CDR3 loop is CATSKFGGAVGDTQYF. Written as DNA, the CDR3 is TGTGCCACCAGCAAGTTTGGGGGGGCAGTTGGAGATACGCAGTATTTT.

Only one count was recorded for this clone. The genes are TRBV7-3 and TRBJ1-5; D remains ambiguous. Trimming took 2 bases from V and 7 from J, leaving 9 bases between them. Germline V lookup: CDR1 SGHTA, CDR2 FQGTGA. The CDR3 loop spans 13 amino acids. The DNA for the CDR3 is TGTGCCAGCAGCTTATGGGTAGGGCAGCCCCAGCATTTT. Translated: CASSLWVGQPQHF.

The chain employs TRBV7-9 and TRBJ2-3; TRBD2 agrees at 7 bases. The CDR3 sequence is 13 residues long. J lost 9 bases, V lost 2 bases, and 5 bases had no gene match. Germline V CDR1 and CDR2: SEHNR, FQNEAQ (reference sequence). The CDR3 sequence is CASSLRGVPTQYF. Written as DNA, the CDR3 is TGTGCCAGCAGCTTACGGGGGGTCCCGACGCAGTATTTT.

This chain connects TRBV7-9 to TRBJ2-1; the D is unclear. Germline lookup yields CDR1 SEHNR and CDR2 FQNEAQ (reference sequence). The CDR3 contains 11 residues. V gave up 8 bases and J gave up 4 bases, with 6 bases separating them. The CDR3 here is CASEDYNEQFF. Written as DNA, the CDR3 is TGTGCCAGCGAGGATTACAATGAGCAGTTCTTC.

In its sample, this clone was seen once. The chain is built from TRBV28 and TRBJ1-5; no definite D call. Germline lookup yields CDR1 MDHEN and CDR2 SYDVKM. Between the trimmed V and J ends, which lost 5 bases and 0 bases, there was a span of 5 bases. The CDR3 is 13 residues long. The CDR3 DNA is TGTGCCAGCAGTGGTGATAGCAATCAGCCCCAGCATTTT. Protein sequence: CASSGDSNQPQHF.

The chain carries TRBV6-5 and TRBJ1-6, with 9 positions matching TRBD1. Trimming cost V 2 bases and J 4 bases; bases outside gene matches: 0. CDR1 and CDR2 from the germline V gene are MNHEY and SVGAGI. The CDR3 sequence is 15 residues long. CDR3 residues: CASSYGTGYNSPLHF. The DNA of the CDR3 is TGTGCCAGCAGTTACGGGACAGGGTATAATTCACCCCTCCACTTT.

The DNA of the CDR3 is TGTGCCAGCAGTGCCCAAAGCAATCAGCCCCAGCATTTT. Protein: CASSAQSNQPQHF. The gene calls are TRBV6-4 and TRBJ1-5, with no clear D. The CDR3 totals 13 residues. Germline CDR1 reads MRHNA; CDR2 reads SNTAGT. Trimming removed 4 bases at V and 1 base at J, with 5 bases between.